This T cell receptor beta chain stems from a study of blood T cell repertoires in COVID-19. Study-wide background: COVID-19 samples collected from the United States, Italy and Spain covered acute and convalescent phases. Sources were T cells, B-cell-depleted T cells, or PBMCs; the material itself was cDNA or gDNA.

This CDR3 has 12 residues. The germline V gene has CDR1 MDHEN and CDR2 SYDVKM. The V gene lost 6 bases and the J gene lost 11 bases, with 16 bases spanning the gap. Repertoires were generated with immunoSEQ multiplex PCR, while TCRdb's copy carries only in-frame clones and drops some. The sample has more than 90,000 clones; 65% to 80% are singletons. The sequence was obtained from a man aged 45-60 years with acute or convalescent COVID-19. The material sequenced was peripheral blood. The rearrangement uses TRBV28 and TRBJ1-1; D is possibly TRBD1 (5 bases). CDR3: CASSPPREGAFF. DNA of the CDR3: TGTGCCAGCAGCCCCCCTCGGGAGGGGGCTTTCTTT.